These 9 T cell receptor beta chains were sequenced from one sample in a study of cytomegalovirus exposure and HLA in healthy donors. The study ran its PCR with 60 Vbeta and 13 Jbeta primers. Generated by immunoSEQ multiplex PCR, the TCRdb table keeps only in-frame clones and is missing some. The sample shows hundreds of thousands of clones, 77% of them seen only once. Input material: PBMCs. These TCRs come from a woman aged 55-69 years in good health and CMV-seropositive.

In regard to this clone: The junction does not match germline at one end; this may be a read error. V is TRBV7-9 and J is TRBJ2-3; D gene ambiguous. This CDR3 is built from 12 residues. The germline V gene encodes CDR1 SEHNR and CDR2 FQNEAQ (reference sequence). The CDR3 DNA reads as TGTTCCAGCAGCTCGGTTTCTAATACGCAGTATTTT. It specifies CSSSSVSNTQYF.

The genes are TRBV2 and TRBJ1-5, with D possibly TRBD1 on 6 matching bases. The CDR3 has 15 amino acids. Between the trimmed V and J ends, which lost 3 bases and 5 bases, there was a span of 14 bases. Per the germline V gene, CDR1 is SNHLY and CDR2 is FYNNEI. The CDR3 DNA reads as TGTGCCAGCAGTGAGGAGTCGGGGGGCGATCAGCCCCAGCATTTT. This encodes CASSEESGGDQPQHF.

The sample holds a few counts of this clone. The CDR3 here is CASSQDGLAGGYEQYF. The DNA of the CDR3 is TGTGCCAGCAGCCAAGATGGGCTAGCGGGGGGATACGAGCAGTACTTC. The genes are TRBV4-2 and TRBJ2-7; 11 bases are a match to TRBD2. CDR3 length equals 16 residues. CDR1 and CDR2 from the germline V gene are LGHNA and YNFKEQ. Losses at the gene ends were 0 bases for V and 4 bases for J; bases not matched to a gene: 5.

The chain is built from TRBV4-1 and TRBJ2-5, with a possible D match to TRBD2 (6 bases). TRBJ2-7 matches the DNA end more closely, so the J call is doubtful. This CDR3 region has 20 residues. Germline CDR1 reads MGHRA; CDR2 reads YSYEKL. CDR3 region: CASSPQVADPSGAGRSEQYF. In nucleotides, the CDR3 is TGCGCCAGCAGCCCTCAAGTAGCGGATCCGAGTGGAGCGGGCAGATCCGAGCAGTACTTC.

The rearrangement uses TRBV6-1 and TRBJ1-5; 9 nucleotides align to TRBD1. V lost 9 bases, J lost 1 base, and 4 bases stayed unmatched. Germline CDR1 and CDR2: MNHNS and SASEGT. The length of the CDR3 is 14 residues. DNA for the CDR3: TGTGCCAGTACCACAGGGGGCAGCAATCAGCCCCAGCATTTT. Protein: CASTTGGSNQPQHF.

This clone has more than one count but fewer than ten. This sequence joins TRBV9 and TRBJ2-3; 7 bases map to TRBD2. CDR3 length equals 15 residues. CDR1 is SGDLS, CDR2 YYNGEE, per germline. V dropped 3 bases and J dropped 0; count of bases not matched to a gene: 4. In nucleotides, the CDR3 is TGTGCCAGCAGCGCTAGCGGAACTAGCACAGATACGCAGTATTTT. This encodes CASSASGTSTDTQYF.

This chain joins TRBV9 and TRBJ1-1; D call uncertain. The germline V gene encodes CDR1 SGDLS and CDR2 YYNGEE. With 0 bases removed from V and 0 bases from J, the gap between germline ends came to 12 bases. The CDR3 runs to 16 residues. This CDR3 is CASSVGGTQMNTEAFF. CDR3 coding DNA: TGTGCCAGCAGCGTAGGCGGAACACAAATGAACACTGAAGCTTTCTTT.

The chain recombines TRBV2 with TRBJ2-1; 8 bases match TRBD2. The CDR3 contains 14 residues. CDR1 SNHLY and CDR2 FYNNEI come from the germline V gene. V gave up 8 bases and J gave up 4 bases; unmatched junction bases: 7. CDR3 residues: CASVATSEYNEQFF. The CDR3 nucleotides read TGTGCCAGCGTCGCGACTAGCGAGTACAATGAGCAGTTCTTC.

CDR3 nucleotides: TGTGCCAGCAGTGTGACAGGGGGCTACGAGCAGTACTTC. Translated: CASSVTGGYEQYF. The chain combines TRBV25-1 with TRBJ2-5, with TRBD1 matching over 9 bases. TRBJ2-7 explains the end of the DNA better; the J call may be wrong. The CDR3 runs 13 residues. Germline lookup yields CDR1 MGHDK and CDR2 SYGVNS.